This passage covers 4 T cell receptor beta chains from one sample sequenced in a study of CD8 T cells in Susac syndrome. Random hexamers were used to reverse transcribe the RNA input (roughly 0.5 to 1 ug). One entry per CDR3 protein results from TCRdb running MiXCR on the immunoSEQ multiplex PCR reads. The repertoire holds some 100,000 distinct CDR3 sequences, with around 90% as singletons. The sample consisted of CD4+ T cells from PBMCs. Receptors were obtained from a human donor in good health.

This sequence joins TRBV6-5 and TRBJ2-7, with 8 bases that match TRBD1. From germline, CDR1 is MNHEY and CDR2 SVGAGI. J gave up 2 bases and V 2 bases, and 8 bases lay outside the gene matches. The CDR3 is 16 residues long. CDR3 nucleotides: TGTGCCAGCAGTTACCCCTCGGACAGGGATACCTACGAGCAGTACTTC. Protein sequence: CASSYPSDRDTYEQYF.

This chain joins TRBV19 and TRBJ1-2; D unresolved. The germline V and J ends were trimmed by 7 bases and 4 bases, with 10 bases remaining between them. The CDR3 totals 12 residues. Germline V gene sequence: CDR1 LNHDA, CDR2 SQIVND (reference sequence). As DNA, the CDR3 is TGTGCCAGTACTACGAGCTCCTATGGCTACACCTTC. Its protein is CASTTSSYGYTF.

The rearrangement uses TRBV4-3 and TRBJ2-1; 9 nucleotides agree with TRBD2. Germline lookup yields CDR1 LGHNA and CDR2 YSLEER. This CDR3 is 13 amino acids long. J was trimmed by 10 bases and V by 1 base; bases with no gene match: 2. The CDR3 DNA reads TGCGCCAGCAGCCAAGTCCTAGCGGGAGAGCAGTTCTTC. This sequence encodes CASSQVLAGEQFF.

The rearrangement uses TRBV6-1 and TRBJ2-7; D is ambiguous. This CDR3 is built from 12 residues. Germline assignment: CDR1 MNHNS and CDR2 SASEGT. V shed 7 bases and J shed 2 bases, with 9 bases lying between them. As DNA, the CDR3 is TGTGCCAGCACGGTTAGGACCTACGAGCAGTACTTC. As protein: CASTVRTYEQYF.